This section outlines one T cell receptor beta chain sequence together with its context. Its antigen is undetermined. The CDR3 has 14 residues. Germline values: CDR1 SGHAT, CDR2 FQNNGV. Trimming shortened V by 1 base and J by 5 bases, and 11 bases separated the two germline ends. Each subset's genomic DNA was shared equally among a number of immunoSEQ plates. Methods used by the authors: Filtering differed because ImmunoSEQ produced junction-only sequences that carried no quality scores. Assay used: immunoSEQ multiplex PCR; TCRdb lists only in-frame clones, some missing. The DNA gave D and trimming, while V, J and clone size come from that table. The data contain roughly 1,100,000 clones, about 75% of them singletons. This sample is drawn from a study of shared clonotypes between healthy human individuals. It was into CD45RA+ naive and CD45RA-negative memory subsets that the CD4+ cells were split. Study findings and constraints: The donor pool, a small one, limited the genetic and exposure-history diversity represented.

Source material: memory CD4+ T cells sorted from blood. Noted subset: CD45RA-negative fraction. The clonotype was recovered from a man aged 18 to 29 in good health. This sequence joins TRBV11-2 and TRBJ2-5; D not resolved. The CDR3 protein is CASSLGGVGETQYF. CDR3 coding DNA: TGTGCCAGCAGCTTAGGAGGTGTGGGTGAGACCCAGTACTTC.